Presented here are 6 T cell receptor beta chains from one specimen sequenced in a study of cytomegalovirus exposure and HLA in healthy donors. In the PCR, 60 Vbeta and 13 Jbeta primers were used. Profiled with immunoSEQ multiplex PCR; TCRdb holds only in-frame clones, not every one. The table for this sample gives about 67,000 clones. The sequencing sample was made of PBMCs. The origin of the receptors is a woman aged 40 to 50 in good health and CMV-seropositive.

CDR3 sequence (DNA): TGCGCCAGCAGCCAAGAGTCTAGCGGGAGAGAGACCCAGTACTTC. Translation: CASSQESSGRETQYF. The chain is built from TRBV4-1 and TRBJ2-5; 10 bases match TRBD2. This CDR3 comprises 15 residues. Per the germline V gene, CDR1 is MGHRA and CDR2 is YSYEKL. V gave up 0 bases and J gave up 4 bases; unmatched junction bases: 2.

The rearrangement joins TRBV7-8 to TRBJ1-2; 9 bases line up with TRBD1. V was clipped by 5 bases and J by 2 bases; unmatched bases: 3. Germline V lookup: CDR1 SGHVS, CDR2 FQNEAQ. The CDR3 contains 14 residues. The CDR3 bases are TGTGCCAGCAGCGTCGGGACAGGGAACTATGGCTACACCTTC. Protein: CASSVGTGNYGYTF.

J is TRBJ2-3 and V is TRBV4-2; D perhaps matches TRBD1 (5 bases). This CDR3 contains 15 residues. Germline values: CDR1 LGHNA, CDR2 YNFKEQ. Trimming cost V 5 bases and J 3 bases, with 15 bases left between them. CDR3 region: CASSFTGGATDTQYF. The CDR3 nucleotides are TGTGCCAGCAGCTTCACGGGTGGGGCTACAGATACGCAGTATTTT.

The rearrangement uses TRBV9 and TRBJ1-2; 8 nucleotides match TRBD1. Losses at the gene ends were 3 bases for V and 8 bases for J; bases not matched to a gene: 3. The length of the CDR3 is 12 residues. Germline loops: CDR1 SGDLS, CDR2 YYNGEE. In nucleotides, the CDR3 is TGTGCCAGCAGCGGGACAGGGTACGGCTACACCTTC. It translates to CASSGTGYGYTF.

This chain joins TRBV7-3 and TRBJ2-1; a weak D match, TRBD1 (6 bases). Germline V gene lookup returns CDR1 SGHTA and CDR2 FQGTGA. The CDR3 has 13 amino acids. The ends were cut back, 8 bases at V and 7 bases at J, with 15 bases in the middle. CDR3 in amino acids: CASADGRGNEQFF. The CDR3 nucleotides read TGTGCCAGCGCGGACGGTAGGGGGAATGAGCAGTTCTTC.

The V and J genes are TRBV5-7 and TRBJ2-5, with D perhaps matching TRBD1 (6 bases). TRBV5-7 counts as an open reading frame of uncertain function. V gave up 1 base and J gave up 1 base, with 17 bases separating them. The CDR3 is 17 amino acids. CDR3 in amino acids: CASSLPTGRAIQETQYF. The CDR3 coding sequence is TGTGCCAGCAGCTTGCCTACAGGGCGAGCTATCCAAGAGACCCAGTACTTC.